Given below is one T cell receptor (beta chain) in context. Profiled with immunoSEQ multiplex PCR; TCRdb holds only in-frame clones, not every one. The sample contains 120,000 or so clones, more than 85% of which appear only once. This CDR3 has 19 amino acids. The sample belongs to a study of control samples from healthy donors and cancer patients. The chain links TRBV21-1 to TRBJ1-5. TRBV21-1 counts as a pseudogene. The TCR comes from a woman in her late teens or twenties in good health. The specimen was blood. The CDR3 DNA follows: TGTGCCAGCATTGCTAACCTAACAGGAGTAGCGACCAAAGATCAGCCCCAGCATTTT. It encodes CASIANLTGVATKDQPQHF.